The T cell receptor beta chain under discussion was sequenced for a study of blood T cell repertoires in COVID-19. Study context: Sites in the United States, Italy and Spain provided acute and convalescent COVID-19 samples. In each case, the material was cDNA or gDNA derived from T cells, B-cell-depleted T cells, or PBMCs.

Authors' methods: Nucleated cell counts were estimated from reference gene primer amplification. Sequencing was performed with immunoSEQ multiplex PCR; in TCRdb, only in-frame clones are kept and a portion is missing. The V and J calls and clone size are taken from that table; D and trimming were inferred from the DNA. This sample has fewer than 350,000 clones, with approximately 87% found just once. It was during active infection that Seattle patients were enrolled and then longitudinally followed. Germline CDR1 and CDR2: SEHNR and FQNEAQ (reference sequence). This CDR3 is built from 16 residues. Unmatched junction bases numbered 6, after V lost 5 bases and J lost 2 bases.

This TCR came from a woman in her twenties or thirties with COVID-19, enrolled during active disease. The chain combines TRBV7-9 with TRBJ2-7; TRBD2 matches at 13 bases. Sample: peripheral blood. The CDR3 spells CASSPPGLAGAYEQYF. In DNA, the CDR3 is TGTGCCAGCAGCCCGCCCGGACTAGCGGGGGCCTACGAGCAGTACTTC. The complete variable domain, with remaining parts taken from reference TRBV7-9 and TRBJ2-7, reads DTGVSQNPRHKITKRGQNVTFRCDPISEHNRLYWYRQTLGQGPEFLTYFQNEAQLEKSRLLSDRFSAERPKGSFSTLEIQRTEQGDSAMYLCASSPPGLAGAYEQYFGPGTRLTVT.